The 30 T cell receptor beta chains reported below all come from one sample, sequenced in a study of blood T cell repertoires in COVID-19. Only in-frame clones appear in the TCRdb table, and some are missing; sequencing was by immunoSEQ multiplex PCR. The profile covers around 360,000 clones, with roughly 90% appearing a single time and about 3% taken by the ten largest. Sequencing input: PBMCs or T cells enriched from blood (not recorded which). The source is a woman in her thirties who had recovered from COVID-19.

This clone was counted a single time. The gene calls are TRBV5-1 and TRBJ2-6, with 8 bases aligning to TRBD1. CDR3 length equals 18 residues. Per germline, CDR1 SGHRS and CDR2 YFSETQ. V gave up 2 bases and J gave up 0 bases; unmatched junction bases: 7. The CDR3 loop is CASSLGTGPSSGANVLTF. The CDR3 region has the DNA TGCGCCAGCAGCTTAGGGACAGGCCCCTCCTCTGGGGCCAACGTCCTGACTTTC.

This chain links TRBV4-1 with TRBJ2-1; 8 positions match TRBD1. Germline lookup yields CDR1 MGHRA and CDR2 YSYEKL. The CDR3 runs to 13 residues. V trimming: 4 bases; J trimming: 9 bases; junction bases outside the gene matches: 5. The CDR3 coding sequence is TGCGCCAGCAGCCGGACAGGGTTCGGTGAGCAGTTCTTC. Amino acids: CASSRTGFGEQFF.

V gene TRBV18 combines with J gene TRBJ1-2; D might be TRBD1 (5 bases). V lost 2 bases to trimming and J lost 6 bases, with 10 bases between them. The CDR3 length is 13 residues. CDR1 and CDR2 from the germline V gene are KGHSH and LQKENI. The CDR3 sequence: CASSPGGTDGYTF. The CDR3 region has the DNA TGTGCCAGCTCACCAGGGGGGACGGATGGCTACACCTTC.

The CDR3: CASSQGGLAGVNIQYF. The CDR3 bases are TGTGCCAGCAGCCAAGGGGGACTAGCGGGGGTTAACATTCAGTACTTC. The chain recombines TRBV4-2 with TRBJ2-4; 14 bases line up with TRBD2. Germline assignment: CDR1 LGHNA and CDR2 YNFKEQ. Losses at the gene ends were 1 base for V and 7 bases for J; bases not matched to a gene: 3. The CDR3 contains 16 residues.

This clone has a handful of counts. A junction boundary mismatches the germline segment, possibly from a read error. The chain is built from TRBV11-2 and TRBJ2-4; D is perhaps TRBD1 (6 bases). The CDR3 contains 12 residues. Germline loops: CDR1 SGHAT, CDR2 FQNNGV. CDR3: CASSPEVTGSSF. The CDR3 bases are TGTGCCAGCAGCCCCGAAGTGACAGGAAGTAGCTTC.

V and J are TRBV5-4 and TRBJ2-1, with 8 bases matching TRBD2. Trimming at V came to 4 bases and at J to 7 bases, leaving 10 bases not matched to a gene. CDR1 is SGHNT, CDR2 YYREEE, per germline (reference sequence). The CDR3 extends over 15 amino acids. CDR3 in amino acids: CASSPAGGLGNEQFF. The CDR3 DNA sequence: TGTGCCAGCAGCCCCGCGGGGGGTTTGGGAAATGAGCAGTTCTTC.

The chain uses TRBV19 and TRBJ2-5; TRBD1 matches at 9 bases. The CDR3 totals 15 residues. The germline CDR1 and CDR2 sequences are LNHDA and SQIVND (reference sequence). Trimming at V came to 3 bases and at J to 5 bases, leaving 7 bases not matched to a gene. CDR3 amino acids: CASSIGDRETETQYF. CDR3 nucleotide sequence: TGTGCCAGTAGTATCGGGGACAGGGAGACGGAGACCCAGTACTTC.

CDR3: CASSSFRGTPTANEQFF. The DNA for the CDR3 is TGTGCCAGCAGTTCATTTCGGGGGACCCCAACGGCCAATGAGCAGTTCTTC. The chain joins TRBV27 to TRBJ2-1; D might be TRBD2 (6 bases). Germline-derived CDR1 and CDR2 are MNHEY and SMNVEV (reference sequence). This CDR3 region has 17 residues. Trimming removed 4 bases from V and 6 bases from J, with 22 bases in between.

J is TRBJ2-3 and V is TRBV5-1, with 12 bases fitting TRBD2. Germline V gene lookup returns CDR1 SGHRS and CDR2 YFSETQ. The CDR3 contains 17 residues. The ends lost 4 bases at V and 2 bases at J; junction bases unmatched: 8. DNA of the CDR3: TGCGCCAGCAGCGGAGGGGGACTAGCGGGCAACACAGATACGCAGTATTTT. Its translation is CASSGGGLAGNTDTQYF.

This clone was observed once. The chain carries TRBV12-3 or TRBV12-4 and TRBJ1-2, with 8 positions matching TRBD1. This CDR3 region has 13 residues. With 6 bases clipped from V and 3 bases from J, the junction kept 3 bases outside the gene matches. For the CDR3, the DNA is TGTGCCAGCAGCCCCAGGGGGCACTATGGCTACACCTTC. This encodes CASSPRGHYGYTF.

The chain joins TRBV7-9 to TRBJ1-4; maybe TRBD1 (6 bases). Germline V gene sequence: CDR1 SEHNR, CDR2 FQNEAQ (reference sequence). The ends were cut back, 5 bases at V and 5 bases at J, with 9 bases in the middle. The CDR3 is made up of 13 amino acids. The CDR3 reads CASSRGQNEKLFF. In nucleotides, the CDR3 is TGTGCCAGCAGCAGAGGACAGAATGAAAAACTGTTTTTT.

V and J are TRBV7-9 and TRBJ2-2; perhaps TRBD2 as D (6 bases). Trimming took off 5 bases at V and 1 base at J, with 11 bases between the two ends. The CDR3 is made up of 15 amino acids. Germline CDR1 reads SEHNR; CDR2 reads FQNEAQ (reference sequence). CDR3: CASSPIAVNTGELFF. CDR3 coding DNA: TGTGCCAGCAGCCCGATAGCGGTGAACACCGGGGAGCTGTTTTTT.

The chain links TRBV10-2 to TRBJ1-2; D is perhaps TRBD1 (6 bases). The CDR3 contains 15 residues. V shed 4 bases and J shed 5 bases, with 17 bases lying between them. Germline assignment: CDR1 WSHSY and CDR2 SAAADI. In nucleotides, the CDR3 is TGCGCCAGCAGTGTAAACAGGGAACTGGTTTATGGCTACACCTTC. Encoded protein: CASSVNRELVYGYTF.

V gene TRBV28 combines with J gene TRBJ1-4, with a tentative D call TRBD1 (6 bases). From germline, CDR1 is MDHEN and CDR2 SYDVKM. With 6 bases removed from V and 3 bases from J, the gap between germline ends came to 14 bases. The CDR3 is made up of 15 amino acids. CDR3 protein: CASRPGGVANEKLFF. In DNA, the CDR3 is TGTGCCAGCAGACCTGGGGGCGTAGCTAATGAAAAACTGTTTTTT.

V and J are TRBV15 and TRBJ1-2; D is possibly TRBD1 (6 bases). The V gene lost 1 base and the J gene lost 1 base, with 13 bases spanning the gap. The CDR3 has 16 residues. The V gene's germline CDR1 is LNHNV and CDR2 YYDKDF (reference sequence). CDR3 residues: CATSRGSWTDNYGYTF. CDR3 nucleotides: TGTGCCACCAGCAGAGGGTCCTGGACAGATAACTATGGCTACACCTTC.

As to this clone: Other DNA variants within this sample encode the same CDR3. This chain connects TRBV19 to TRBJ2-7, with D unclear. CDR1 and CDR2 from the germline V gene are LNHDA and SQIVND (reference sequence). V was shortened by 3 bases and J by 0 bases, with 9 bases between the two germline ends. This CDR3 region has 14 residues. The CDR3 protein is CASSIASSSYEQYF. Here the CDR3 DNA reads TGTGCCAGTAGTATTGCCTCGAGCTCCTACGAGCAGTACTTC.

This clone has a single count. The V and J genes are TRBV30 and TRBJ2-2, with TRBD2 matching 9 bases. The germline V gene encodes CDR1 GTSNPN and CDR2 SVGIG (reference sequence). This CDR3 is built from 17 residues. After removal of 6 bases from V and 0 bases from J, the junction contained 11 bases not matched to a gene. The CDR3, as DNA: TGTGCCTGCGTTGGCGGGGGGGCCCGCGCGAACACCGGGGAGCTGTTTTTT. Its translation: CACVGGGARANTGELFF.

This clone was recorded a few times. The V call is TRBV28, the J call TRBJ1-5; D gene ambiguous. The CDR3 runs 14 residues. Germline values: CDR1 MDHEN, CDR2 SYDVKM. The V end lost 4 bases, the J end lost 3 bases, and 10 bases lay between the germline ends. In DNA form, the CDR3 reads TGTGCCAGCAGTTCTTCTCCCTCCAATCAGCCCCAGCATTTT. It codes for CASSSSPSNQPQHF.

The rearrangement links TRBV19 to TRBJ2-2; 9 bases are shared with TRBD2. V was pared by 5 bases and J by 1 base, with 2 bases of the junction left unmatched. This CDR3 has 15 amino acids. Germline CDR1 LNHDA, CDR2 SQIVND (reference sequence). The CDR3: CASSATSGNTGELFF. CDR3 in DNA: TGTGCCAGTAGTGCGACTAGCGGGAACACCGGGGAGCTGTTTTTT. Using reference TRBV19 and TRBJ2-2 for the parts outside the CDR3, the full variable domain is DGGITQSPKYLFRKEGQNVTLSCEQNLNHDAMYWYRQDPGQGLRLIYYSQIVNDFQKGDIAEGYSVSREKKESFPLTVTSAQKNPTAFYLCASSATSGNTGELFFGEGSRLTVL.

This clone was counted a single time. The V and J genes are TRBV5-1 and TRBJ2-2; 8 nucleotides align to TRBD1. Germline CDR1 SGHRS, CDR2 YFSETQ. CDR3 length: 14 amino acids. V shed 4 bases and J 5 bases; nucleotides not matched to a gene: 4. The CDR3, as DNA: TGCGCCAGCAGCAGCAGGGGGCGTACCGGGGAGCTGTTTTTT. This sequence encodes CASSSRGRTGELFF.

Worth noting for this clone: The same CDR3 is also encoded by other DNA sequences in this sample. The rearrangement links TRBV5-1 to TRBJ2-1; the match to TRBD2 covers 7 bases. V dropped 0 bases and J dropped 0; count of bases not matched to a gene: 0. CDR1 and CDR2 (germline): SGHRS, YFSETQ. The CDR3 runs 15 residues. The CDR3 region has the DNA TGCGCCAGCAGCTTGGGCGGGAGCTCCTACAATGAGCAGTTCTTC. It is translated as CASSLGGSSYNEQFF.

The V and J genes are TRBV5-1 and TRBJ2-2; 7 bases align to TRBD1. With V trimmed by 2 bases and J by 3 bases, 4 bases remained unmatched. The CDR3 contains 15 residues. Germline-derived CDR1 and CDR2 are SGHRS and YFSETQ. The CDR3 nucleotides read TGCGCCAGCAGCTTTACAGGGGCCCACACCGGGGAGCTGTTTTTT. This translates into CASSFTGAHTGELFF.

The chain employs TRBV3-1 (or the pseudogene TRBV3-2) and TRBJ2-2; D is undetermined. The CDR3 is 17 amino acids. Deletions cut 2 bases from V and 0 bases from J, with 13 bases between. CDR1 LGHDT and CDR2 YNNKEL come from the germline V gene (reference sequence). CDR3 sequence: CASSQLLAGPNTGELFF. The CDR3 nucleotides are TGTGCCAGCAGCCAATTGTTGGCTGGGCCGAACACCGGGGAGCTGTTTTTT.

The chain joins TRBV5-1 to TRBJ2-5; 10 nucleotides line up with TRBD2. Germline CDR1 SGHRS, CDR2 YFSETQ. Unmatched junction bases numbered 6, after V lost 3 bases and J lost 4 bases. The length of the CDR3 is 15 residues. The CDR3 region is CASSSLAGVGETQYF. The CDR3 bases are TGCGCCAGCAGCTCTCTAGCGGGGGTCGGAGAGACCCAGTACTTC.

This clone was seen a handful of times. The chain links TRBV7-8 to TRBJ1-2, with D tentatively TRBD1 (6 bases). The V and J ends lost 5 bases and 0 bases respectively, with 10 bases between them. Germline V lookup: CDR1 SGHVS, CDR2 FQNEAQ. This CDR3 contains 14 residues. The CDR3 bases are TGTGCCAGCAGCCGGACAGTTTCTAACTATGGCTACACCTTC. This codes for CASSRTVSNYGYTF.

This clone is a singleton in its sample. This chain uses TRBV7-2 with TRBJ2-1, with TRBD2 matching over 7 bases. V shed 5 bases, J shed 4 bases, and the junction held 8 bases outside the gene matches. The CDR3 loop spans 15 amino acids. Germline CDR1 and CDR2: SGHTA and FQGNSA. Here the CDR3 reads CASSVGAGNYNEQFF. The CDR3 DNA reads TGTGCCAGCAGCGTTGGAGCGGGGAATTACAATGAGCAGTTCTTC.

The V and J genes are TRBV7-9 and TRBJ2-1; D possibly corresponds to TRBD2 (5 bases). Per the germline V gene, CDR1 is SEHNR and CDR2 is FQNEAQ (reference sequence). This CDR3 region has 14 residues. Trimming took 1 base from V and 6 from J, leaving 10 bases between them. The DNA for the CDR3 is TGTGCCAGCAGCTTAGGAGGGTTAGTCAATGAGCAGTTCTTC. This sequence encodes CASSLGGLVNEQFF.

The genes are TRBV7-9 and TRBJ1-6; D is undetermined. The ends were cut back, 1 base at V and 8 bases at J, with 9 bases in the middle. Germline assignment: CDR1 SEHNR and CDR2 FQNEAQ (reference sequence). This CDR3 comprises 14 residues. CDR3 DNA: TGTGCCAGCAGCTTAGGAATTTCGGATTCACCCCTCCACTTT. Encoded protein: CASSLGISDSPLHF.

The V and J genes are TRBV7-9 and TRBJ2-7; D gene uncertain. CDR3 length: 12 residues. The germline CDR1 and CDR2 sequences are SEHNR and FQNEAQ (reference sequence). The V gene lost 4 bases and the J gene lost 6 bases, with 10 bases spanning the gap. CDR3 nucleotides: TGTGCCAGCAGCTCGAGCCTCACCGAGCAGTACTTC. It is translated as CASSSSLTEQYF.

CDR3 in amino acids: CATSDPQARNYEQYF. The CDR3 DNA is TGTGCCACCAGTGACCCTCAGGCCCGCAACTACGAGCAGTACTTC. The genes are TRBV24-1 and TRBJ2-7; the D is unclear. CDR3 length equals 15 residues. V was cut by 4 bases and J by 3 bases, with 15 bases left in between. Germline assignment: CDR1 KGHDR and CDR2 SFDVKD.